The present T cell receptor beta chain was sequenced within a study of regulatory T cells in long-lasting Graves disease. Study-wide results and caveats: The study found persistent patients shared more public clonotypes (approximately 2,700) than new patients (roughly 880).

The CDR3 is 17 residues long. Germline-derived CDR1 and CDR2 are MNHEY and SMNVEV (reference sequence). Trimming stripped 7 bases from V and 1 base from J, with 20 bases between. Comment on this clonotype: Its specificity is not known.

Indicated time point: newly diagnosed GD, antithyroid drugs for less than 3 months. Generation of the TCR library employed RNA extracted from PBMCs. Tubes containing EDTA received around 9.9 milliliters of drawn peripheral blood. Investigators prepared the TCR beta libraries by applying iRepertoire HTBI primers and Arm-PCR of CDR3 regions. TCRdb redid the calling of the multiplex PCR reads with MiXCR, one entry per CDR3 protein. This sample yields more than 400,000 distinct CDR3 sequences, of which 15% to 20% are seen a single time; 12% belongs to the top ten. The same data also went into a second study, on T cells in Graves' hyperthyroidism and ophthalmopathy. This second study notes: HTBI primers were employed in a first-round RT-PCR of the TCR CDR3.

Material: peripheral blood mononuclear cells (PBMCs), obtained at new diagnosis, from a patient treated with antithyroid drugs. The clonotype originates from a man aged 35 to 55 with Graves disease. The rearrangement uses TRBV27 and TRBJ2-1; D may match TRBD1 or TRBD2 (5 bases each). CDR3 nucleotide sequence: TGTGCCAGCACCCTCCTAGGGGCTAGCTCGTCCTACAATGAGCAGTTCTTC. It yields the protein CASTLLGASSSYNEQFF.